The 3 T cell receptor beta chains given below trace back to one sample, sequenced in a study of CD8+CD57+ T cells in acquired aplastic anemia. Genomic DNA was employed as the template in profiling TCR beta VDJ and CDR3. TCRdb reprocessed the reads via MiXCR and lists one record per CDR3 protein. The table records 150,000 to 200,000 distinct CDR3 sequences, 63% of them present only once. Selection for sequencing was limited to patients who had shown CD8+CD57+ cell expansion by flow cytometry. Sequencing input: sorted CD4+, CD8+, or CD8+CD57+ T cells (not recorded which) from PBMCs. These receptor sequences come from a human donor with aplastic anemia.

This clonotype was seen more than once but under ten times. The rearrangement links TRBV6-5 to TRBJ2-1, with 15 bases identical to TRBD2. V was pared by 8 bases and J by 4 bases, with 3 bases of the junction left unmatched. The germline V gene has CDR1 MNHEY and CDR2 SVGAGI. The CDR3 runs 15 residues. The CDR3 loop reads CASGLAGGSYNEQFF. CDR3 DNA: TGTGCCAGCGGACTAGCGGGGGGGTCTTACAATGAGCAGTTCTTC.

The chain carries TRBV5-8 and TRBJ1-5; D unresolved. Trimming removed 4 bases from V and 1 base from J, with 12 bases in between. CDR3 length equals 15 residues. Germline assignment: CDR1 SGHTS and CDR2 YDEGEE. As DNA, the CDR3 is TGTGCCAGCAGCCCGGAGGTAGCGAGCAATCAGCCCCAGCATTTT. This gives the protein CASSPEVASNQPQHF.

This clonotype was counted between two and nine times. This chain uses TRBV5-1 with TRBJ2-3; the match to TRBD2 covers 9 bases. This CDR3 contains 15 residues. Germline CDR1 is SGHRS and CDR2 is YFSETQ. V gave up 1 base and J gave up 2 bases; unmatched junction bases: 2. DNA of the CDR3: TGCGCCAGCAGCTTGACTAGCGGGCCCACAGATACGCAGTATTTT. This codes for CASSLTSGPTDTQYF.